This T cell receptor (beta chain) was identified during a study of persistence of HIV-infected CD4 T cells. Study-wide context: Up to 180 mL blood was drawn at multiple time points; two donors had single-time leukapheresis.

Lysates of CMV-infected fibroblasts at 10 ug/mL stimulated these cells. CD40L/CD69 double-negative CD45RO-high memory CD4+ T cells were collected. V shed 3 bases and J shed 0 bases, with 1 base lying between them. Germline V gives CDR1 KGHSH, CDR2 LQKENI. This CDR3 is 12 amino acids long. Sequencing used immunoSEQ version 4 in survey mode. Template was genomic DNA at 10 ng/uL, with up to 1 ug used per sample. TCRdb keeps only in-frame clones here, not all; method: immunoSEQ multiplex PCR. The sample carries fewer than 30,000 clones, roughly four fifths recorded once. This clone was counted between two and nine times. Its target is unknown. Study-wide results and limits: Degenerate expanded CDR3beta sequences were enriched among CMV- and Gag-responding cells.

The sample in question was CD4+ T cells sorted from PBMCs after approximately 19-hour stimulation, obtained from a patient who received antiretroviral therapy. This chain uses TRBV18 with TRBJ2-3; the D is unclear. This TCR was recovered from an adult man with HIV who was CMV-seropositive. For the CDR3, the DNA is TGTGCCAGCTCACCTAGCACAGATACGCAGTATTTT. Translated, it gives CASSPSTDTQYF.